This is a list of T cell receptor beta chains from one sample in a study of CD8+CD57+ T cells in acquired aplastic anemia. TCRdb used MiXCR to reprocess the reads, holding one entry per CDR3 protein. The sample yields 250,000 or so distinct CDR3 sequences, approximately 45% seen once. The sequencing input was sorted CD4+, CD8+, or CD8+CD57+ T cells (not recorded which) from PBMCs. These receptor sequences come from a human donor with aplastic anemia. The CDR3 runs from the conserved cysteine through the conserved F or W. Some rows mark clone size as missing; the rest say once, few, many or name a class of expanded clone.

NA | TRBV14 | CARGGWTGELFF
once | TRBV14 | CASSPPTSRETQYF
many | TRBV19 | CASSILLGLAEYNEQFF
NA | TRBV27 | CASSGDTYQETQYF
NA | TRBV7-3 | CASSLYGTGAVEGYGYTF
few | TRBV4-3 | CASSQERASFQGNTEAFF
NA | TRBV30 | CAWRLTVLGGGNTGELFF
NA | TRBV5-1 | CASSLGWTGRTEAFF
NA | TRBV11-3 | CASSSGLAQETQYF
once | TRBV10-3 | CAISESSGVADTQYF
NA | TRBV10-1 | CADYPGLAGDSSYEQYF
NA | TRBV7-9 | CASSLDGTSGDYVLTF
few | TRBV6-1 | CASSELRQGIHEQYF
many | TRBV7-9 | CASTTTRARGYEQYF
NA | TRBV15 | CATSEGGQRNTDTQYF
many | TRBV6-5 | CASSSGGTGGNYGYTF
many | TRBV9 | CASSPRTGNYGYTF
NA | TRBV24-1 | CATSDRDRGDTGELFF
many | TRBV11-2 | CASSPGTIGTGELFF
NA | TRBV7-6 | CASRGHIGETQYF
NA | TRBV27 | CASIRQYTGELFF
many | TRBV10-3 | CAISELLEAFF
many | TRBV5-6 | CASSSRETDTQYF
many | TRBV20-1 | CSARVSGRNTEAFF
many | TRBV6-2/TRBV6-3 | CASSLKGQGAKDGYTF
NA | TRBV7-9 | CASSGVAGDSYNEQFF
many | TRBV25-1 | CAVQNSYEQYF
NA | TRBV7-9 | CASSPPSGFYGYTF
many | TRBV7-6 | CASSLEWDRGNEQFF
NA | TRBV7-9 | CASRSDTRGEKLFF
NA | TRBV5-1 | CASNVEGTDTQYF
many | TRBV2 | CASSERLSGINEQFF
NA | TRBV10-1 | CASSDRLAVGDTQYF
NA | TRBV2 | CASSATLEREKLFF
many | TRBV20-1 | CSASSGGGSPLHF
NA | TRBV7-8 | CASSLAGLGKDEAFF
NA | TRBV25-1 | CASSNTGFQPQHF
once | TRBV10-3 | CAISDRENQPQHF
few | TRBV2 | CASSEMEAIQYF
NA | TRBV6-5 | CASSYKNTGELFF
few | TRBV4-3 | CASSPRGSSVNEQYF
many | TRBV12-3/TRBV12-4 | CASSSLRLAPYNEQFF
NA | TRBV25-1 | CASSLRQGALNGYTF
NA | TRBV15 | CATSPSGGGEQYF
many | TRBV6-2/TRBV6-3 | CASSYSFSGDVTGELFF
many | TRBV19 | CASSPQGLNTEAFF
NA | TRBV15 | CATSTGGTDTRYF
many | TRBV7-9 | CASRGDRGSPYNSPLHF
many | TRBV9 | CASSGAGAGETQYF